Included here is one TCR beta chain sequence, with context. This sample was included in a study of T cells after yellow fever vaccination. This CDR3 is built from 13 residues. Germline CDR1 and CDR2: ENHRY and SYGVKD. V shed 2 bases and J shed 2 bases, with 6 bases lying between them. TCRdb ran MiXCR on the 5' RACE reads and lists one entry per CDR3 protein. The sample includes hundreds of thousands of distinct CDR3 sequences, approximately 13% of them seen just once. The genes are TRBV10-3 and TRBJ1-2; D gene uncertain. The starting material was PBMCs, obtained on the day of the yellow fever booster vaccination. This TCR derives from a man aged 25-45 years who received the YFV17D yellow fever vaccine. The CDR3 is CAISEPLNYGYTF. The CDR3 DNA sequence: TGTGCCATCAGTGAGCCGCTAAACTATGGCTACACCTTC.